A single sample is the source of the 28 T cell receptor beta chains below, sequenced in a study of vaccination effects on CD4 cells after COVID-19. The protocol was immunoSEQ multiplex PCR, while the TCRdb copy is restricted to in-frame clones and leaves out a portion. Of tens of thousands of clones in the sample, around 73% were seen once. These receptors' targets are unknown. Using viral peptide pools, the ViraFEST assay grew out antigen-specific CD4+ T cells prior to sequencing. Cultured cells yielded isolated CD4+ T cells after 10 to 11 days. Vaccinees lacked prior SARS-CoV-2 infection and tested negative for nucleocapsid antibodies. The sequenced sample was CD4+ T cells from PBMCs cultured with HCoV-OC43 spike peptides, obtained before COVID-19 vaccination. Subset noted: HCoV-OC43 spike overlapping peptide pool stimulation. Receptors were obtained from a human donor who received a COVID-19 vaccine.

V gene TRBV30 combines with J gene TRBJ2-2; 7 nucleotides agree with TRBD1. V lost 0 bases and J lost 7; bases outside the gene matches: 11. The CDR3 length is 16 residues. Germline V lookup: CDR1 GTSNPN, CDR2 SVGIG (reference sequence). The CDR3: CAWSVVRGGPVGELFF. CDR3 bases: TGTGCCTGGAGTGTTGTGAGAGGGGGCCCAGTCGGGGAGCTGTTTTTT.

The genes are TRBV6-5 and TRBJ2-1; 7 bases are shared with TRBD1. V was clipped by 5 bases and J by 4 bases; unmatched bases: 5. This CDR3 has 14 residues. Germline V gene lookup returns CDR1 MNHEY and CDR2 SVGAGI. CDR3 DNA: TGTGCCAGCAGTCTACAGGGGAATTACAATGAGCAGTTCTTC. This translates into CASSLQGNYNEQFF.

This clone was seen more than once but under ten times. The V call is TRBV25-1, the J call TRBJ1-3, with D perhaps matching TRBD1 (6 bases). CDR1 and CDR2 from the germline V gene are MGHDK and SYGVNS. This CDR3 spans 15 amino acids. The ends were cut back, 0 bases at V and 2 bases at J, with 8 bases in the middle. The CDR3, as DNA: TGTGCCAGCAGTGAATATGAGGGGGCTGGAAACACCATATATTTT. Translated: CASSEYEGAGNTIYF.

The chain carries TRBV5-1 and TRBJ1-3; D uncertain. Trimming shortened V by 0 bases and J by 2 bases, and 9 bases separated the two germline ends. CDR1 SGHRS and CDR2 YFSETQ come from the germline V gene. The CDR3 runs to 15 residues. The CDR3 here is CASSLVAGAGNTIYF. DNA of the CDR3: TGCGCCAGCAGCTTGGTGGCAGGAGCTGGAAACACCATATATTTT.

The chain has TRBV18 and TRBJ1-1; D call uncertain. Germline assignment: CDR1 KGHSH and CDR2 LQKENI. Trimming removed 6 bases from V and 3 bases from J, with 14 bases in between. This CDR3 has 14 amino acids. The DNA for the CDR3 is TGTGCCAGCTCTCCGAATAACCGGGACACTGAAGCTTTCTTT. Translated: CASSPNNRDTEAFF.

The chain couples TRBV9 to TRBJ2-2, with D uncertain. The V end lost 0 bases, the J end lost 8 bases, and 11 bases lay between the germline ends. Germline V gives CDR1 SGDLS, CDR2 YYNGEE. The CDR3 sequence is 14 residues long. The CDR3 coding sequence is TGTGCCAGCAGCGTAGGTCCTAAAGGGGGGGAGCTGTTTTTT. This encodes CASSVGPKGGELFF.

Here the CDR3 reads CASSPRGIAYEQYF. The CDR3 nucleotides are TGTGCCAGCTCACCCAGGGGAATCGCCTACGAGCAGTACTTC. The chain is built from TRBV18 and TRBJ2-7; the D gene is possibly TRBD1 (6 bases). The CDR3 length is 14 residues. CDR1 KGHSH and CDR2 LQKENI come from the germline V gene. V lost 3 bases, J lost 2 bases, and 11 bases lay in between.

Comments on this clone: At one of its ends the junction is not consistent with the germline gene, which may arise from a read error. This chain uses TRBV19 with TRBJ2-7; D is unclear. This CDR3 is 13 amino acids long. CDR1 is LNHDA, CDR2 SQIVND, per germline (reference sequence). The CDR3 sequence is CASSIGVTYERNF. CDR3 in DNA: TGTGCCAGTAGTATAGGGGTGACCTACGAACGGAACTTC.

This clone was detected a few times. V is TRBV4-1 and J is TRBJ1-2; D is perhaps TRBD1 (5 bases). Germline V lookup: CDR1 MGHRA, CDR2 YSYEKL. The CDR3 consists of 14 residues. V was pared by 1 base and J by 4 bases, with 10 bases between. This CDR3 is CASSQGGFGYGYTF. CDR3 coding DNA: TGCGCCAGCAGCCAAGGGGGGTTCGGCTATGGCTACACCTTC.

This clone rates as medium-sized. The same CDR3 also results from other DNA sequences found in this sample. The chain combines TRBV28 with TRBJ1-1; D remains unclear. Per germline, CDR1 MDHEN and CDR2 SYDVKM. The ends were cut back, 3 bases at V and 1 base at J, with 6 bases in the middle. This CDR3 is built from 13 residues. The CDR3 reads CASSFRRNTEAFF. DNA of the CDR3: TGTGCCAGCAGTTTCCGACGGAACACTGAAGCTTTCTTT.

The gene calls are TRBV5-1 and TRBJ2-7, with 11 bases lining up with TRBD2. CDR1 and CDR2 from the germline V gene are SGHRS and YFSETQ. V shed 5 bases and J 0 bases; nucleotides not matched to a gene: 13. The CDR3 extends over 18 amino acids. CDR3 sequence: CASRQLAGALRGSYEQYF. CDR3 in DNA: TGCGCCAGCAGGCAACTAGCGGGAGCTTTAAGGGGCTCCTACGAGCAGTACTTC.

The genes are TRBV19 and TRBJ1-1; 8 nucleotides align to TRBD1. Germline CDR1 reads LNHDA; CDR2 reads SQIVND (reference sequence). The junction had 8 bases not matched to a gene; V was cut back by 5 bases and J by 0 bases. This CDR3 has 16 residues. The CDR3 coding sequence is TGTGCCAGTAGTGCAGACAGGGGACCCATGAACACTGAAGCTTTCTTT. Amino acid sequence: CASSADRGPMNTEAFF.

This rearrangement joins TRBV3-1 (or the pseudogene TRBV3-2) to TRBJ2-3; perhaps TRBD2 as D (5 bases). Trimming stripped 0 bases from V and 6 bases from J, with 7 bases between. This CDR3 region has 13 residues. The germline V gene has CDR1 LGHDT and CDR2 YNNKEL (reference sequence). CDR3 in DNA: TGTGCCAGCAGCCAAGATCCGGGGGATACGCAGTATTTT. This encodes CASSQDPGDTQYF.

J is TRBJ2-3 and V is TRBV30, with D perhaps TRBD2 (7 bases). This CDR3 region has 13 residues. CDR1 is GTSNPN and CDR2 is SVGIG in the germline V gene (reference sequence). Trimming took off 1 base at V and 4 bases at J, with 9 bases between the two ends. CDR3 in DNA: TGTGCCTGGAGTGCGCGGGGGCCAGATACGCAGTATTTT. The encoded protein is CAWSARGPDTQYF.

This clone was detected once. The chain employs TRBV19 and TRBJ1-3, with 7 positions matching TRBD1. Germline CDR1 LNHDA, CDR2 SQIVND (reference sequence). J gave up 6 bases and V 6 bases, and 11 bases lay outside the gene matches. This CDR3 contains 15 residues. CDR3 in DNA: TGTGCCAGTAGCCTCAGAACCGGGACAGCAAACACCATATATTTT. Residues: CASSLRTGTANTIYF.

For the CDR3, the DNA is TGTGCCAGCAGCGGCGGACCGGTCGGAGCTTTCTTT. Translation: CASSGGPVGAFF. The V gene is TRBV2, the J gene TRBJ1-1; D call uncertain. Per the germline V gene, CDR1 is SNHLY and CDR2 is FYNNEI. V was shortened by 6 bases and J by 10 bases, with 15 bases between the two germline ends. This CDR3 contains 12 residues.

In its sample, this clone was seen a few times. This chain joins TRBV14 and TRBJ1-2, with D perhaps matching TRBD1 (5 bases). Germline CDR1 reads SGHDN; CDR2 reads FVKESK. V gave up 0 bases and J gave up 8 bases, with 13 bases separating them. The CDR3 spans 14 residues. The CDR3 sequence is CASSQEPRVYGYTF. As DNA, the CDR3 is TGTGCCAGCAGCCAAGAACCCAGGGTATACGGCTACACCTTC. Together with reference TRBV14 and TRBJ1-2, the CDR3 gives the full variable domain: EAGVTQFPSHSVIEKGQTVTLRCDPISGHDNLYWYRRVMGKEIKFLLHFVKESKQDESGMPNNRFLAERTGGTYSTLKVQPAELEDSGVYFCASSQEPRVYGYTFGSGTRLTVV.

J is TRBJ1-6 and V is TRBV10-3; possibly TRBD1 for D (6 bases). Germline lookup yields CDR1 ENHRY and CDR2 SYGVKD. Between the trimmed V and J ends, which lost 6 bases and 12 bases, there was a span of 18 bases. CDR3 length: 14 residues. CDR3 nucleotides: TGTGCCATCAGGGACAGTGGAGGGGGTGGACCCCTCCACTTT. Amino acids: CAIRDSGGGGPLHF.

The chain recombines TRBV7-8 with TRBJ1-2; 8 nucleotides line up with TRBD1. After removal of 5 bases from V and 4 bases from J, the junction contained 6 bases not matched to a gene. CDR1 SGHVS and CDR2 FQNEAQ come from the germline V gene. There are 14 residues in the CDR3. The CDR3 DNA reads TGTGCCAGCAGCCCGGGACAGGCGGGCTATGGCTACACCTTC. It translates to CASSPGQAGYGYTF.

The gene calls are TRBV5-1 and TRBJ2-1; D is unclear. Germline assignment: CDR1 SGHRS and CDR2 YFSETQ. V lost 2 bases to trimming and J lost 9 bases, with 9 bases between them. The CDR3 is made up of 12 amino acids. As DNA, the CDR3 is TGCGCCAGCAGCTTACCGGTCGGTGAGCAGTTCTTC. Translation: CASSLPVGEQFF.

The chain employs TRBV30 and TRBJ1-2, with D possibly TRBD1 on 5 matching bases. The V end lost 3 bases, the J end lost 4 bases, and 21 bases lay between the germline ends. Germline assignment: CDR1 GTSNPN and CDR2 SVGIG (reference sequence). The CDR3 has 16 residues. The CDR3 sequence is CAWRTGPGGRSYGYTF. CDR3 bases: TGTGCCTGGAGAACGGGACCGGGGGGAAGAAGCTATGGCTACACCTTC.

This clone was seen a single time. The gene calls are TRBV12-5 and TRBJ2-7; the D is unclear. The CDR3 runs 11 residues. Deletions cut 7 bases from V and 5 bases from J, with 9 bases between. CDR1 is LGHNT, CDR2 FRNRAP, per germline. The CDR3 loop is CASVFRDEQYF. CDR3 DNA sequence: TGTGCTAGTGTATTCCGAGACGAGCAGTACTTC.

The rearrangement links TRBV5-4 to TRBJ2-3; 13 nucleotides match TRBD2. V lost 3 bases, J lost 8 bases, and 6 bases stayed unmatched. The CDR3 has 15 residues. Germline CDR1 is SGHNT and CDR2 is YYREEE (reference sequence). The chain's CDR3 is CASSSPGLAGVTQYF. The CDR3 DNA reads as TGTGCCAGCAGCTCCCCAGGACTAGCGGGAGTTACGCAGTATTTT. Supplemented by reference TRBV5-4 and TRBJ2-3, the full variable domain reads ETGVTQSPTHLIKTRGQQVTLRCSSQSGHNTVSWYQQALGQGPQFIFQYYREEENGRGNFPPRFSGLQFPNYSSELNVNALELDDSALYLCASSSPGLAGVTQYFGPGTRLTVL.

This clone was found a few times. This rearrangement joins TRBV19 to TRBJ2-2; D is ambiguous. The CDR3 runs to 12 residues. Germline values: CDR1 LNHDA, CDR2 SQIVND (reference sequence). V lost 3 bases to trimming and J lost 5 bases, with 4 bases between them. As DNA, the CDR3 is TGTGCCAGTAGTATCCTTACCGGGGAGCTGTTTTTT. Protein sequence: CASSILTGELFF.

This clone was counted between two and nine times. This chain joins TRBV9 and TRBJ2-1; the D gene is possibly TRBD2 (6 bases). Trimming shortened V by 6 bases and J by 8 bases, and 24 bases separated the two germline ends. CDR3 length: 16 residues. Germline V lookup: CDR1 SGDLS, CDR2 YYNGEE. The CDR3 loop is CASTPWGRTTPHEQFF. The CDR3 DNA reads TGTGCCAGCACCCCTTGGGGGAGGACAACCCCCCATGAGCAGTTCTTC. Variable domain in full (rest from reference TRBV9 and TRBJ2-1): DSGVTQTPKHLITATGQRVTLRCSPRSGDLSVYWYQQSLDQGLQFLIQYYNGEERAKGNILERFSAQQFPDLHSELNLSSLELGDSALYFCASTPWGRTTPHEQFFGPGTRLTVL.

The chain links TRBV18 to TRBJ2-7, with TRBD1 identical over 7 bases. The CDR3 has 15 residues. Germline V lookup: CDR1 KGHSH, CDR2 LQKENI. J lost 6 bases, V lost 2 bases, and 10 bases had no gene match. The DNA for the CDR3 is TGTGCCAGCTCACCAACGACAGGGTCTAGTAGCGAGCAGTACTTC. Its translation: CASSPTTGSSSEQYF. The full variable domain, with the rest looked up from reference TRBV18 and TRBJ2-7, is NAGVMQNPRHLVRRRGQEARLRCSPMKGHSHVYWYRQLPEEGLKFMVYLQKENIIDESGMPKERFSAEFPKEGPSILRIQQVVRGDSAAYFCASSPTTGSSSEQYFGPGTRLTVT.

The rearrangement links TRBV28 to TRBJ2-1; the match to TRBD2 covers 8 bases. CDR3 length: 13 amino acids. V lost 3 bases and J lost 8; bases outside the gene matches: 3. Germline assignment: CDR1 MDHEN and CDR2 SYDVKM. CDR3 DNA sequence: TGTGCCAGCAGTTTCGGGAGGGGCCATGAGCAGTTCTTC. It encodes CASSFGRGHEQFF. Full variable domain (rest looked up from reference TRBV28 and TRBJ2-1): DVKVTQSSRYLVKRTGEKVFLECVQDMDHENMFWYRQDPGLGLRLIYFSYDVKMKEKGDIPEGYSVSREKKERFSLILESASTNQTSMYLCASSFGRGHEQFFGPGTRLTVL.

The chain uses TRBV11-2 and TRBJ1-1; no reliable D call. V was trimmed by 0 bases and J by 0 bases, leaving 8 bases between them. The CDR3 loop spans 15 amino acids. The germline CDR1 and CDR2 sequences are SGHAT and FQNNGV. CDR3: CASSLDPSMNTEAFF. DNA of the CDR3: TGTGCCAGCAGCTTAGATCCGTCCATGAACACTGAAGCTTTCTTT.